The 20 T cell receptor beta chains in this list originate from one sample, sequenced in a study of regulatory T cells in long-lasting Graves disease. Relying on iRepertoire HTBI primers and Arm-PCR of CDR3 regions, the team built TCR beta libraries. TCRdb re-analysed the multiplex PCR reads in MiXCR, keeping a single row per CDR3 protein. The data hold about 240,000 distinct CDR3 sequences, with 20% observed a single time. Time point noted: newly diagnosed GD, antithyroid drugs for less than 3 months. Construction of the TCR library relied on RNA isolated from PBMCs. This sample comprised peripheral blood mononuclear cells (PBMCs), obtained at new diagnosis, from a patient treated with antithyroid drugs. The source of these receptors is a female donor with Graves disease.

Ten or more counts support this clonotype. This chain links TRBV28 with TRBJ2-5; 8 nucleotides align to TRBD2. Trimming removed 9 bases from V and 5 bases from J; junction bases left unmatched: 5. Germline values: CDR1 MDHEN, CDR2 SYDVKM. CDR3 length: 12 amino acids. CDR3 loop: CASRSGGETQYF. The CDR3 bases are TGTGCCAGTAGGAGCGGGGGTGAGACCCAGTACTTC.

As concerns this clonotype: A clone one base away is much larger, so this may be a read error. The rearrangement joins TRBV7-3 to TRBJ2-7; 7 bases are shared with TRBD1. CDR3 length equals 15 residues. From germline, CDR1 is SGHTA and CDR2 FQGTGA. This chain's CDR3 is CAGSVAKGAAYEQYF. The CDR3 coding sequence is TGTGCCGGCAGCGTAGCGAAGGGGGCGGCCTACGAGCAGTACTTC.

This clonotype was seen ten or more times. V gene TRBV28 combines with J gene TRBJ2-7; D is unresolved. V lost 0 bases, J lost 5 bases, and 5 bases lay in between. CDR3 length equals 12 residues. Per the germline V gene, CDR1 is MDHEN and CDR2 is SYDVKM. The CDR3 region has the DNA TGTGCCAGCAGTTTATGGTCCCACGAGCAGTACTTC. Protein product: CASSLWSHEQYF.

This clonotype was counted many times. The chain is built from TRBV7-2 and TRBJ1-2, with a possible D match to TRBD1 (5 bases). Per germline, CDR1 SGHTA and CDR2 FQGNSA. Trimming took 1 base from V and 0 from J, leaving 12 bases between them. This CDR3 spans 16 amino acids. The CDR3 coding sequence is TGTGCCAGCAGCTTAGGACAGCCCGTAGCTAACTATGGCTACACCTTC. Residues: CASSLGQPVANYGYTF. Together with reference TRBV7-2 and TRBJ1-2, the CDR3 gives the full variable domain: GAGVSQSPSNKVTEKGKDVELRCDPISGHTALYWYRQSLGQGLEFLIYFQGNSAPDKSGLPSDRFSAERTGGSVSTLTIQRTQQEDSAVYLCASSLGQPVANYGYTFGSGTRLTVV.

This clonotype was counted at least ten times. J is TRBJ2-5 and V is TRBV6-1, with TRBD1 identical over 7 bases. Germline CDR1 MNHNS, CDR2 SASEGT. The CDR3 is 13 residues long. Unmatched junction bases numbered 6, after V lost 6 bases and J lost 5 bases. The CDR3 nucleotides are TGTGCCAGCAGAACGGACAGGACCGAGACCCAGTACTTC. It translates to CASRTDRTETQYF.

In its sample, this clonotype was seen many times. The chain is built from TRBV7-9 and TRBJ2-1; 11 bases are a match to TRBD2. The V gene end was trimmed by 11 bases and the J gene end by 8 bases; junction bases not matched to a gene: 11. The germline CDR1 and CDR2 sequences are SEHNR and FQNEAQ (reference sequence). This CDR3 comprises 14 residues. The CDR3 loop reads CASGTSGFRDEQFF. The DNA for the CDR3 is TGTGCCTCCGGGACTAGCGGCTTTAGGGATGAGCAGTTCTTC.

This clonotype was picked up many times. The CDR3 is CASRSGQGTYEQYF. In DNA, the CDR3 is TGTGCCAGCAGATCGGGACAGGGCACCTACGAGCAGTACTTC. This chain joins TRBV2 and TRBJ2-7; TRBD1 agrees at 9 bases. The CDR3 contains 14 residues. The J segment lost 2 bases and the V segment lost 6 bases, leaving 5 bases of the junction unmatched. Germline CDR1 reads SNHLY; CDR2 reads FYNNEI.

CDR3 loop: CASSEAPIGSLLAGSYEQYF. CDR3 in DNA: TGTGCCAGCAGTGAAGCCCCGATCGGGTCTCTACTAGCGGGGTCCTACGAGCAGTACTTC. V is TRBV7-3 and J is TRBJ2-7; 10 nucleotides line up with TRBD2. The germline gives CDR1 SGHTA, CDR2 FQGTGA. V was clipped by 6 bases and J by 1 base; unmatched bases: 21. The CDR3 is made up of 20 amino acids.

This clonotype was counted many times. The chain is built from TRBV18 and TRBJ2-3; 7 nucleotides agree with TRBD1. CDR1 and CDR2 (germline): KGHSH, LQKENI. The junction had 3 bases not matched to a gene; V was cut back by 4 bases and J by 2 bases. The CDR3 consists of 14 residues. As DNA, the CDR3 is TGTGCCAGCTCACACGGGACAGACACAGATACGCAGTATTTT. Its protein product is CASSHGTDTDTQYF.

This clonotype was recorded many times. The chain carries TRBV29-1 and TRBJ2-3; no definite D call. CDR3 length: 12 amino acids. V lost 4 bases and J 6 bases, leaving 11 bases between the germline ends. In germline, CDR1 is SQVTM, CDR2 ANQGSEA. CDR3 region: CSVGGLSDTQYF. The DNA of the CDR3 is TGCAGCGTTGGGGGTTTATCGGATACGCAGTATTTT.

This clonotype was found once. This probably arose from a read error, given a far larger clone one base away. Because it lacks the conserved phenylalanine or tryptophan at the end, this CDR3 is likely a read error. The chain joins TRBV11-2 to TRBJ2-1; TRBD2 matches 10 bases. The CDR3 sequence is 17 residues long. Germline V gives CDR1 SGHAT, CDR2 FQNNGV. V was clipped by 4 bases and J by 2 bases; unmatched bases: 8. CDR3 protein: CASSSRLAGETYNEQFS. CDR3 DNA: TGTGCCAGCAGCTCCAGACTAGCGGGCGAAACCTACAATGAGCAGTTCTCC.

This clonotype was seen at least ten times. The CDR3 is CASSLSRDRGNIQYF. CDR3 sequence (DNA): TGTGCCAGCAGCTTATCCCGGGACAGGGGAAACATTCAGTACTTC. The chain is built from TRBV7-2 and TRBJ2-4; TRBD1 agrees at 10 bases. The V and J ends lost 2 bases and 6 bases, in that order; junction bases with no gene match: 4. CDR1 and CDR2 (germline): SGHTA, FQGNSA. The CDR3 has 15 amino acids.

This clonotype appeared many times. The chain has TRBV6-5 and TRBJ2-1, with TRBD2 matching 10 bases. V gave up 2 bases and J gave up 5 bases; unmatched junction bases: 3. The CDR3 is 15 residues long. The V gene's germline CDR1 is MNHEY and CDR2 SVGAGI. CDR3 sequence (DNA): TGTGCCAGCAGTTACCTCGGACTAGCGGACAATGAGCAGTTCTTC. Protein product: CASSYLGLADNEQFF.

V gene TRBV12-3 or TRBV12-4 combines with J gene TRBJ2-5; D may be TRBD1 (8 bases). CDR3 length: 16 residues. V dropped 6 bases and J dropped 5 bases, with 22 bases sitting between them. The CDR3, as DNA: TGTGCCAGCAGACCCCAACAGGGGGGGGCCGGGGAGACCCAGTACTTC. It is translated as CASRPQQGGAGETQYF.

This clonotype was counted at least ten times. The chain has TRBV7-3 and TRBJ1-4; D might be TRBD1 (6 bases). CDR1 is SGHTA, CDR2 FQGTGA, per germline. The CDR3 is 13 amino acids. Trimming removed 6 bases from V and 7 bases from J, with 12 bases in between. CDR3 in DNA: TGTGCCAGCAGTCCAACAGGGAGTGAAAAACTGTTTTTT. This translates into CASSPTGSEKLFF.

J is TRBJ1-2 and V is TRBV27; possibly TRBD1 for D (6 bases). CDR3 length: 14 amino acids. Germline lookup yields CDR1 MNHEY and CDR2 SMNVEV (reference sequence). The V and J ends lost 5 bases and 7 bases respectively, with 17 bases between them. For the CDR3, the DNA is TGTGCCAGCAGTGCTGTCGAAGGGGGGGGTGGCTACACCTTC. It translates to CASSAVEGGGGYTF.

This clonotype was picked up many times. The genes are TRBV20-1 and TRBJ2-7; D not certain. Per germline, CDR1 DFQATT and CDR2 SNEGSKA (reference sequence). This CDR3 has 13 residues. V was clipped by 2 bases and J by 0 bases, with 8 bases between them. The CDR3 here is CSARYRVSYEQYF. DNA of the CDR3: TGCAGTGCTAGATACCGGGTCTCCTACGAGCAGTACTTC.

The chain employs TRBV18 and TRBJ2-7, with D possibly matching TRBD2 (6 bases). Trimming took 0 bases from V and 2 from J, leaving 14 bases between them. Germline values: CDR1 KGHSH, CDR2 LQKENI. The length of the CDR3 is 16 residues. The CDR3 region is CASSPPGGTAAYEQYF. In DNA, the CDR3 is TGTGCCAGCTCACCACCGGGGGGAACTGCCGCCTACGAGCAGTACTTC.

This clonotype has ten or more counts. This chain uses TRBV12-3 or TRBV12-4 with TRBJ2-7; TRBD2 matches at 8 bases. J lost 7 bases, V lost 2 bases, and 7 bases had no gene match. This CDR3 spans 14 amino acids. The CDR3 nucleotides are TGTGCCAGCAGTTTAACCGGGAGGGCCTGGGAGCAGTACTTC. It specifies CASSLTGRAWEQYF.

This clonotype was detected many times. Sequence at one end of the junction differs from germline and may be a read error. The chain combines TRBV5-1 with TRBJ2-1; 8 nucleotides agree with TRBD2. The CDR3 consists of 15 residues. Germline-derived CDR1 and CDR2 are SGHRS and YFSETQ. The CDR3 DNA reads as TGTGCCAGCAGCTTGCGCGGGGGGCACTACAATGAGCAGTTCTTC. Translation gives CASSLRGGHYNEQFF.